The sequence of this TCR beta chain was determined in a study of beta chain features in type 1 diabetes. Overall study findings and caveats: Type 1 diabetes patients had moderately but significantly shorter TCRB CDR3s in all four CD4+ subsets. TCRB repertoires of naive, central memory and Treg cells appeared more similar among patients than among healthy donors.

Points on this clone: Its antigen is not known.

Sequencing targeted expressed TCRB transcripts, as all isolated RNA had been reverse transcribed. Mean read depth for naive, central memory and regulatory T cell samples was around 3.5 million reads. Using immunoSEQ multiplex PCR, the repertoire was profiled, and TCRdb retains in-frame clones only, with some absent. The sample gives a few hundred thousand clones, 15% of which show up once; roughly 0.015% is in the top ten. Germline-derived CDR1 and CDR2 are SGHNT and YYREEE (reference sequence). Trimming at V came to 3 bases and at J to 7 bases, leaving 5 bases not matched to a gene. The CDR3 totals 13 residues.

The sample taken for sequencing was naive CD4+ T cells from blood. The origin of this receptor is a man younger than 35 with type 1 diabetes. This rearrangement joins TRBV5-4 to TRBJ2-7; the match to TRBD1 covers 9 bases. The CDR3 coding sequence is TGTGCCAGCAGCTCACAGGGGGCTAGGGAGCAGTACTTC. Its translation: CASSSQGAREQYF.